Shown below are 22 T cell receptor beta chains from a single sample sequenced in a study of blood T cell repertoires in COVID-19 (dated by TCRdb to the early 2020s). Library generation was performed with the immunoSEQ multiplex PCR assay. TCRdb took this table from immuneACCESS and kept in-frame rearrangements with V and J called. Such tables lack part of the clones; where checked against another copy, unresolved V genes explain under half of the gap, and the rest is unexplained. In all, the sample holds 450,000 to 600,000 clones, and about 85% of those were seen once. Under 0.85% of the sample rests with the top ten. The specimen was PBMCs or T cells enriched from blood (not recorded which). Receptors originate from a woman aged 18-29 years who had recovered from COVID-19.

The chain links TRBV3-1 (or the pseudogene TRBV3-2) to TRBJ1-1; TRBD1 is a possible D gene (5 bases). Trimming took off 3 bases at V and 4 bases at J, with 9 bases between the two ends. The length of the CDR3 is 13 residues. Per germline, CDR1 LGHDT and CDR2 YNNKEL (reference sequence). In DNA, the CDR3 is TGTGCCAGCAGCCATCAGGGCGGCACTGAAGCTTTCTTT. Its protein is CASSHQGGTEAFF.

The chain joins TRBV19 to TRBJ1-2; the match to TRBD1 covers 7 bases. The CDR3 loop spans 14 amino acids. Germline CDR1 and CDR2: LNHDA and SQIVND (reference sequence). The junction had 5 bases not matched to a gene; V was cut back by 5 bases and J by 2 bases. The CDR3, as DNA: TGTGCCAGTAGTCCGCGACAGGGAAACTATGGCTACACCTTC. This sequence encodes CASSPRQGNYGYTF.

The CDR3 protein is CASSLDTGGNEKLFF. The DNA for the CDR3 is TGCGCCAGCAGCTTGGACACAGGGGGTAATGAAAAACTGTTTTTT. This chain joins TRBV5-1 and TRBJ1-4; 8 bases match TRBD1. The V and J ends lost 0 bases and 4 bases, in that order; junction bases with no gene match: 2. The CDR3 length is 15 residues. Germline V gene data show CDR1 as SGHRS and CDR2 as YFSETQ.

The genes are TRBV28 and TRBJ1-1; 7 bases are shared with TRBD1. The length of the CDR3 is 14 residues. The ends lost 5 bases at V and 0 bases at J; junction bases unmatched: 3. Germline V lookup: CDR1 MDHEN, CDR2 SYDVKM. The CDR3 is CASSTGAVNTEAFF. The CDR3, as DNA: TGTGCCAGCAGTACAGGGGCGGTGAACACTGAAGCTTTCTTT.

This chain links TRBV6-5 with TRBJ2-3; a possible D gene is TRBD2 (6 bases). The V and J ends lost 6 bases and 5 bases respectively, with 18 bases between them. The CDR3 covers 15 residues. Germline CDR1 MNHEY, CDR2 SVGAGI. CDR3 DNA: TGTGCCAGCAGAAGGGACCTCGTCGGGGGAGATACGCAGTATTTT. The encoded protein is CASRRDLVGGDTQYF.

The chain combines TRBV19 with TRBJ1-1; 7 positions match TRBD1. The CDR3 sequence is 13 residues long. Trimming removed 11 bases from V and 4 bases from J; junction bases left unmatched: 10. The V gene's germline CDR1 is LNHDA and CDR2 SQIVND (reference sequence). As DNA, the CDR3 is TGTGCCGTGAAGGGGGCGGAGGGCACTGAAGCTTTCTTT. Protein product: CAVKGAEGTEAFF.

V usage is TRBV4-1 and J usage is TRBJ1-1; D is possibly TRBD1 (6 bases). V dropped 4 bases and J dropped 2 bases, with 14 bases sitting between them. CDR3 length equals 15 residues. The germline gives CDR1 MGHRA, CDR2 YSYEKL. CDR3: CASSRRQVSNTEAFF. The CDR3 DNA sequence: TGCGCCAGCAGCCGCAGACAGGTGAGCAACACTGAAGCTTTCTTT.

The chain links TRBV7-9 to TRBJ1-2, with 8 positions matching TRBD1. Trimming at V came to 5 bases and at J to 2 bases, leaving 1 base not matched to a gene. Germline lookup yields CDR1 SEHNR and CDR2 FQNEAQ (reference sequence). This CDR3 is 13 amino acids long. The CDR3: CASSRDRNYGYTF. As DNA, the CDR3 is TGTGCCAGCAGCCGGGACAGGAACTATGGCTACACCTTC.

This clone was seen more than once but under ten times. The chain has TRBV10-3 and TRBJ2-2; D gene unclear. Germline V gene lookup returns CDR1 ENHRY and CDR2 SYGVKD. This CDR3 has 14 amino acids. Trimming took 0 bases from V and 5 from J, leaving 7 bases between them. DNA for the CDR3: TGTGCCATCAGTGAGTCCCTAGAAACCGGGGAGCTGTTTTTT. This gives the protein CAISESLETGELFF.

This chain links TRBV11-2 with TRBJ1-1; D gene unclear. The CDR3 is 18 amino acids. Trimming left V 5 bases short and J 4 bases short, with 26 bases between. The germline gives CDR1 SGHAT, CDR2 FQNNGV. The CDR3 spells CASSPRHPSGRVGTEAFF. Here the CDR3 DNA reads TGTGCCAGCAGCCCACGCCACCCGTCAGGCAGAGTGGGCACTGAAGCTTTCTTT.

The V gene is TRBV5-4, the J gene TRBJ2-5, with D possibly TRBD1 on 6 matching bases. The germline V gene encodes CDR1 SGHNT and CDR2 YYREEE (reference sequence). This CDR3 spans 16 amino acids. Between the trimmed V and J ends, which lost 3 bases and 5 bases, there was a span of 20 bases. CDR3 bases: TGTGCCAGCAGCTCGGGCTTAGATAAGGGGGAGGAGACCCAGTACTTC. Residues: CASSSGLDKGEETQYF.

The chain uses TRBV5-1 and TRBJ1-1; D call uncertain. Germline CDR1 reads SGHRS; CDR2 reads YFSETQ. Trimming cost V 0 bases and J 1 base, with 7 bases left between them. The CDR3 covers 14 residues. The CDR3 here is CASSLDFTNTEAFF. The CDR3, as DNA: TGCGCCAGCAGCTTGGACTTCACGAACACTGAAGCTTTCTTT. The full variable domain, in which reference TRBV5-1 and TRBJ1-1 provide the parts outside the CDR3, is KAGVTQTPRYLIKTRGQQVTLSCSPISGHRSVSWYQQTPGQGLQFLFEYFSETQRNKGNFPGRFSGRQFSNSRSEMNVSTLELGDSALYLCASSLDFTNTEAFFGQGTRLTVV.

The chain is built from TRBV9 and TRBJ1-6; a weak D match, TRBD1 (5 bases). Germline V gene lookup returns CDR1 SGDLS and CDR2 YYNGEE. The CDR3 contains 14 residues. V was shortened by 0 bases and J by 8 bases, with 9 bases between the two germline ends. The CDR3 spells CASSVGFRDSPLHF. The CDR3 DNA reads as TGTGCCAGCAGCGTAGGCTTCAGGGATTCACCCCTCCACTTT.

V and J are TRBV28 and TRBJ2-5; a possible D gene is TRBD2 (6 bases). The CDR3 is 14 amino acids. Germline values: CDR1 MDHEN, CDR2 SYDVKM. V was shortened by 5 bases and J by 3 bases, with 13 bases between the two germline ends. In DNA, the CDR3 is TGTGCCAGCAGTCCCCCTGGGGGGAAAGAGACCCAGTACTTC. As protein: CASSPPGGKETQYF.

This chain connects TRBV19 to TRBJ1-4; D is perhaps TRBD1 (5 bases). This CDR3 has 14 amino acids. Germline V gene data show CDR1 as LNHDA and CDR2 as SQIVND (reference sequence). The V and J ends lost 4 bases and 7 bases respectively, with 13 bases between them. The CDR3 protein is CASSTPGKGEKLFF. In nucleotides, the CDR3 is TGTGCCAGTAGTACCCCAGGGAAAGGTGAAAAACTGTTTTTT.

This clone was seen only once. This chain uses TRBV6-5 with TRBJ1-3; D call uncertain. The CDR3 sequence is 15 residues long. V lost 6 bases and J lost 4, with 16 bases in between. Germline CDR1 and CDR2: MNHEY and SVGAGI. Written as DNA, the CDR3 is TGTGCCAGCAGCCGACTCCCTCCCGCCGGAAACACCATATATTTT. It specifies CASSRLPPAGNTIYF.

In DNA form, the CDR3 reads TGTGCTAGTGGTTTGCGGCGACAGGGAGTTTTTGACACTGAAGCTTTCTTT. It codes for CASGLRRQGVFDTEAFF. J is TRBJ1-1 and V is TRBV12-5, with 7 bases identical to TRBD1. There are 17 residues in the CDR3. Germline V CDR1 and CDR2: LGHNT, FRNRAP. The V segment lost 2 bases and the J segment 3 bases; nucleotides outside the gene matches: 12. Drawing the rest from reference TRBV12-5 and TRBJ1-1, the complete variable domain is DARVTQTPRHKVTEMGQEVTMRCQPILGHNTVFWYRQTMMQGLELLAYFRNRAPLDDSGMPKDRFSAEMPDATLATLKIQPSEPRDSAVYFCASGLRRQGVFDTEAFFGQGTRLTVV.

The rearrangement links TRBV7-9 to TRBJ2-2; D is unclear. The germline V gene encodes CDR1 SEHNR and CDR2 FQNEAQ (reference sequence). The CDR3 loop spans 15 amino acids. V was shortened by 5 bases and J by 0 bases, with 10 bases between the two germline ends. CDR3 residues: CASSHRAANTGELFF. The CDR3, as DNA: TGTGCCAGCAGCCACAGAGCCGCGAACACCGGGGAGCTGTTTTTT.

V gene TRBV19 combines with J gene TRBJ2-2; TRBD1 is a possible D gene (6 bases). This CDR3 has 13 residues. The germline gives CDR1 LNHDA, CDR2 SQIVND (reference sequence). The V gene lost 10 bases and the J gene lost 3 bases, with 12 bases spanning the gap. CDR3 nucleotide sequence: TGTGCCACAGGGGCTATCTACACCGGGGAGCTGTTTTTT. Translation: CATGAIYTGELFF.

This clone showed up just a few times. The chain uses TRBV15 and TRBJ1-2, with D possibly matching TRBD1 (6 bases). This CDR3 spans 16 amino acids. Per the germline V gene, CDR1 is LNHNV and CDR2 is YYDKDF (reference sequence). V gave up 9 bases and J gave up 1 base, with 21 bases separating them. Written as DNA, the CDR3 is TGTGCCACTTCAACCCGCGGGGGGCCCGTTAACTATGGCTACACCTTC. Translated, it gives CATSTRGGPVNYGYTF.

This chain connects TRBV19 to TRBJ2-7, with D perhaps TRBD2 (6 bases). This CDR3 is 14 amino acids long. Germline CDR1 LNHDA, CDR2 SQIVND (reference sequence). Trimming took 3 bases from V and 4 from J, leaving 13 bases between them. The CDR3 region is CASSIGGMGYEQYF. The CDR3 DNA is TGTGCCAGTAGTATCGGGGGAATGGGGTACGAGCAGTACTTC.

Only one count was recorded for this clone. The gene calls are TRBV12-3 or TRBV12-4 and TRBJ1-2; D may be TRBD1 (6 bases). Trimming pared 6 bases from V and 14 bases from J, leaving 16 bases between. This CDR3 comprises 11 residues. CDR3 region: CASSNRQAPTF. As DNA, the CDR3 is TGTGCCAGCAGCAATCGACAGGCGCCTACCTTC.